This T cell receptor beta chain was found in a study of post-analysis software for immune sequencing data. Study as a whole: Relapsing-remitting, secondary progressive and progressive-relapsing multiple sclerosis were all included among the disease courses.

There are many counts of this clonotype. No antigen is known for it. Libraries were made from TCR beta cDNA, and they carried unique molecular identifiers. Starting from approximately 1 to 10 million T cells, the study yielded 450,000 to 500,000 cDNA molecules. TCRdb reprocessed the PCR reads with MiXCR, giving one entry per CDR3 protein. Among about 770,000 distinct CDR3 sequences listed, just over 45% were seen once. Study results and limitations: A few TRBV segments, TRBV5-6, TRBV5-1 and TRBV20-1 among them, were found more frequent in patients than controls. Clustering by F measure revealed strong co-clustering among samples prepared together in one batch.

V was clipped by 7 bases and J by 10 bases; unmatched bases: 8. The CDR3 runs 14 residues. CDR1 is ENHRY, CDR2 SYGVKD, per germline. The chain recombines TRBV10-3 with TRBJ2-1; 12 bases are shared with TRBD2. This TCR was sampled from a girl aged 10 to 17 with multiple sclerosis. The sample taken for sequencing was blood. The CDR3 here is CAIMDRGLAGEQFF. CDR3 nucleotide sequence: TGTGCCATCATGGATCGCGGACTAGCGGGAGAGCAGTTCTTC.